The rows below give T cell receptor beta chains drawn from one sample of a study of T cells in localized non-small cell lung cancer. The table came from immunoSEQ multiplex PCR; TCRdb's copy has only in-frame clones and leaves some out. The table includes some 10,000 clones, about 85% detected once. Specimen: peripheral blood, collected before any cancer treatment. The receptor source for this set is a male donor at least 60 years old with stage III lung adenocarcinoma. The CDR3 runs from the conserved cysteine through the conserved F or W. A D gene is named only where the DNA matches it firmly. Clone size, where shown, is once, few, many, or a class for clones that have expanded.

>.|.|TRBJ2-1|TRBV7-8|15
TGTGCCAGCAGCTTTACCGGGACTTACTACAATGAGCAGTTCTTC
CASSFTGTYYNEQFF
>.|.|TRBJ1-2|TRBV5-1|15
TGCGCCAGCAGCTTGGGGACTGAGGGGCCCGCCCGCTACACCTTC
CASSLGTEGPARYTF
>.|.|TRBJ2-1|TRBV18|11
TGTGCCAGCTCACCAGACAATGAGCAGTTCTTC
CASSPDNEQFF
>.|.|TRBJ1-2|TRBV6-1|12
TGTGCCAGCAGTGAATGGGCCCGAGGCTACACCTTC
CASSEWARGYTF
>.|TRBD2|TRBJ2-5|TRBV2|13
TGTGCCAGCCGAAGGGGCGGGGGGGAGACCCAGTACTTC
CASRRGGGETQYF
>.|TRBD1|TRBJ1-2|TRBV5-5|14
TGTGCCAGCAGCCTCAGGACAGGGAACTATGGCTACACCTTC
CASSLRTGNYGYTF
>.|TRBD1|TRBJ1-5|TRBV27|13
TGTGCCAGCAGAGGGACAGGGGTTCAGCCCCAGCATTTT
CASRGTGVQPQHF
>.|.|TRBJ1-6|TRBV7-6|13
TGTGCCAGCAGTTCCAACTGGAATTCACCCCTCCACTTT
CASSSNWNSPLHF
>.|TRBD1|TRBJ1-6|TRBV7-9|17
TGTGCCAGCAGCTCACACGAGAGGACAGGGTACTCTTCACCCCTCCACTTT
CASSSHERTGYSSPLHF
>.|.|TRBJ1-2|TRBV19|14
TGTGCCAGTAGTATAGTCGGGACCGGCTATGGCTACACCTTC
CASSIVGTGYGYTF
>.|.|TRBJ1-2|TRBV18|15
TGTGCCAGCTCACCACCGGCAGGGCCTAACTATGGCTACACCTTC
CASSPPAGPNYGYTF
>once|TRBD1|TRBJ2-3|TRBV11-2|15
TGTGCCAGCAGCTTCGGGACAGCTAGCACAGATACGCAGTATTTT
CASSFGTASTDTQYF
>.|.|TRBJ2-7|TRBV7-3|12
TGTGCCAGCAGCTTAACCGGGCACGAGCAGTACTTC
CASSLTGHEQYF
>few|TRBD2|TRBJ2-1|TRBV19|15
TGTGCCAGTAGTGCGCGGGGGACGCCCTACAATGAGCAGTTCTTC
CASSARGTPYNEQFF
>.|.|TRBJ1-1|TRBV29-1|11
TGCAGCGTCGACAGGCTCACTGAAGCTTTCTTT
CSVDRLTEAFF
>.|.|TRBJ1-1|TRBV19|14
TGTGCCAGTACCAAAGACAACTCGAACACTGAAGCTTTCTTT
CASTKDNSNTEAFF
>.|.|TRBJ2-4|TRBV27|17
TGTGCCAGCAGTTTAACAGGAGGGGTCCTAGCCAAAAACATTCAGTACTTC
CASSLTGGVLAKNIQYF
>.|.|TRBJ2-7|TRBV4-3|17
TGCGCCAGCAGCCAAGACCAACGGCCCGGGACACAGTACGAGCAGTACTTC
CASSQDQRPGTQYEQYF
>.|.|TRBJ1-5|TRBV19|14
TGTGCCAGTAGCTCCGTTGAGGCCAATCAGCCCCAGCATTTT
CASSSVEANQPQHF
>.|.|TRBJ1-5|TRBV7-2|15
TGTGCCAGCAGCTGGGGGGTTAATAGCAATCAGCCCCAGCATTTT
CASSWGVNSNQPQHF
>.|.|TRBJ1-6|TRBV7-6|13
TGTGCCAGCAGCTTAGACAGGGATTCACCCCTCCACTTT
CASSLDRDSPLHF
>.|.|TRBJ1-1|TRBV6-5|15
TGTGCCAGCAGTTACTCGCGATCTGTGAACACTGAAGCTTTCTTT
CASSYSRSVNTEAFF
>.|.|TRBJ1-6|TRBV7-8|13
TGTGCCAGCAGCTCAGCGACCCAGGGGCCCCTCCACTTT
CASSSATQGPLHF
>.|.|TRBJ2-2|TRBV5-5|16
TGTGCCAGCAGCAACCCGTGGCAGGGTGGCACCGGGGAGCTGTTTTTT
CASSNPWQGGTGELFF
>.|TRBD2|TRBJ2-1|TRBV27|18
TGTGCCAGCAGTTTCTATACTAGCGGGAGGAGGCCCTACAATGAGCAGTTCTTC
CASSFYTSGRRPYNEQFF
>.|.|TRBJ2-3|TRBV5-5|11
TGTGCCAGCAGCAACACAGATACGCAGTATTTT
CASSNTDTQYF
>.|.|TRBJ2-5|TRBV7-9|14
TGTGCCAGCAGCCCGGGACACAACCAAGAGACCCAGTACTTC
CASSPGHNQETQYF
>few|TRBD2|TRBJ2-7|TRBV10-1|13
TGCGCCAGCAGGAGGTCTAGCGGCAGGGAGCAGTACTTC
CASRRSSGREQYF
>.|.|TRBJ2-2|TRBV28|14
TGTGCCAGCAGCCTCATGACTAGTACCGGGGAGCTGTTTTTT
CASSLMTSTGELFF
>.|.|TRBJ2-7|TRBV7-9|15
TGTGCCAGCAGCGACAGTTCAGGGGGGCCCCACGAGCAGTACTTC
CASSDSSGGPHEQYF
>.|TRBD1|TRBJ2-1|TRBV28|13
TGTGCCAGCAGTTCAGGACAGGCCCATGAGCAGTTCTTC
CASSSGQAHEQFF
>.|.|TRBJ2-7|TRBV7-9|15
TGTGCCAGCAGCTTAGGGTCCTACGTTGTCTACGAGCAGTACTTC
CASSLGSYVVYEQYF
>.|TRBD2|TRBJ2-7|TRBV10-3|15
TGTGCCATCAGTCGATTGGGCGGGAGAGGCTACGAGCAGTACTTC
CAISRLGGRGYEQYF
>.|.|TRBJ2-7|TRBV7-3|13
TGTGCCAGCAGCTTCGACGAGACCTACGAGCAGTACTTC
CASSFDETYEQYF
>.|TRBD1|TRBJ2-7|TRBV7-8|15
TGTGCCAGCAGCTTAGGACGGCAGGGGGCCTACGAGCAGTACTTC
CASSLGRQGAYEQYF
>few|.|TRBJ2-7|TRBV11-2|12
TGTGCCAGCAGCTTAGTCTCCTACGAGCAGTACTTC
CASSLVSYEQYF
>.|.|TRBJ2-1|TRBV21-1|18
TGTGCCAGCAGCAAAGTGGGTCACAGGGAAGATAATTACAATGAGCAGTTCTTC
CASSKVGHREDNYNEQFF
>.|.|TRBJ2-1|TRBV4-1|15
TGCGCCAGCAGCCAAGATTTGCCAGCCTACAATGAGCAGTTCTTC
CASSQDLPAYNEQFF
>.|.|TRBJ2-1|TRBV25-1|11
TGTGCCAGCACATGGGGAGATGAGCAGTTCTTC
CASTWGDEQFF
>.|TRBD1|TRBJ1-2|TRBV5-1|15
TGCGCCAGCAGCTTGGGACAGGGTGGCTATGGTGGCTACACCTTC
CASSLGQGGYGGYTF
>.|.|TRBJ2-1|TRBV28|14
TGTGCCAGCAGTCTACTGGGCGACAGAAATGAGCAGTTCTTC
CASSLLGDRNEQFF
>.|.|TRBJ1-5|TRBV6-5|13
TGTGCCAGCACCGAGTATCGGGGTCAGCCCCAGCATTTT
CASTEYRGQPQHF